A selection of T cell receptor beta chains follows, all from one sample in a study of cytomegalovirus exposure and HLA in healthy donors. TCRdb's table, derived via immunoSEQ multiplex PCR, lists solely in-frame clones and lacks some. The sample consists of 180,000 or so clones, approximately 86% of them appearing once. Sample: PBMCs. These receptors were taken from a woman aged 30 to 39 in good health and CMV-seronegative. CDR3s include the opening cysteine and the closing phenylalanine or tryptophan. Each record gives: J gene, D gene, V gene, clone size, CDR3 DNA, CDR3 protein. The D gene is left open where the match is weak. The listing skips clone size in some rows; elsewhere it reads once, few, many or a size class.

>TRBJ2-1|NA|TRBV7-3|few
TGTGCCAGCAGCTCCAGTGGAGGATCCTACAATGAGCAGTTCTTC
CASSSSGGSYNEQFF
>TRBJ2-7|TRBD1|TRBV6-6|NA
TGTGCCAGCAGGATTGATGGGACAGCAAACGAGCAGTACTTC
CASRIDGTANEQYF
>TRBJ2-1|TRBD2|TRBV28|NA
TGTGCCAGCAGTGGACTAGCGGAGCAGTTCTTC
CASSGLAEQFF
>TRBJ2-7|TRBD1|TRBV5-1|NA
TGCGCCAGCAGTTATTGGACAGGGGCCTACGAGCAGTACTTC
CASSYWTGAYEQYF
>TRBJ2-7|TRBD1|TRBV5-1|NA
TGCGCCAGCAGCTTGACGGGACAGAGTTACGAGCAGTACTTC
CASSLTGQSYEQYF
>TRBJ1-4|NA|TRBV15|NA
TGTGCCACCAGCAGAGAGTCGGTGAGGGAAAAACTGTTTTTT
CATSRESVREKLFF
>TRBJ2-1|TRBD2|TRBV19|NA
TGTGCCAGTAGTACCTTAGCGGGAGGAGAAAGAGGCAATGAGCAGTTCTTC
CASSTLAGGERGNEQFF
>TRBJ2-5|NA|TRBV27|NA
TGTGCCAGCAGACCTCGACTCACCCAAGAGACCCAGTACTTC
CASRPRLTQETQYF
>TRBJ2-2|NA|TRBV5-6|NA
TGTGCCAGCAGCCCCGAGACGGGACTCAGCACCGGGGAGCTGTTTTTT
CASSPETGLSTGELFF
>TRBJ2-2|NA|TRBV6-1|NA
TGTGCCAGCAGTAGGACAAATGCCGGGGAGCTGTTTTTT
CASSRTNAGELFF
>TRBJ2-3|TRBD2|TRBV6-6|NA
TGTGCCAGCAGATCCCCACTAGCGACTAGCACAGATACGCAGTATTTT
CASRSPLATSTDTQYF
>TRBJ2-5|TRBD1|TRBV5-4|NA
TGTGCCAGCAGCTCGCCAGGACAGGGAGTAGAGACCCAGTACTTC
CASSSPGQGVETQYF
>TRBJ2-7|TRBD2|TRBV7-3|NA
TGTGCCAGCAGCTTAGGGGGAGGGCCCTACGAGCAGTACTTC
CASSLGGGPYEQYF
>TRBJ1-1|NA|TRBV5-1|NA
TGCGCCAGCAGCCCGGAGGAGGTGCGTCTAAAGACTGAAGCTTTCTTT
CASSPEEVRLKTEAFF
>TRBJ1-1|TRBD1|TRBV19|NA
TGTGCCAGCCGACAGGGGGCGGCTGAAGCTTTCTTT
CASRQGAAEAFF
>TRBJ1-5|NA|TRBV28|few
TGTGCCAGCCGGGGGGCAGGGCCTAATCAGCCCCAGCATTTT
CASRGAGPNQPQHF
>TRBJ2-2|NA|TRBV28|once
TGTGCCAGCAGTTTACTCCAGGCCACAGGGCTGTTTTTT
CASSLLQATGLFF
>TRBJ2-1|TRBD2|TRBV5-5|NA
TGTGCCAGCAGCTCTACTAGCGCCCACAATGAGCAGTTCTTC
CASSSTSAHNEQFF
>TRBJ2-7|TRBD1|TRBV2|NA
TGTGCCAGCAGCCCCCGGGACAGGGGCCACGAGCAGTACTTC
CASSPRDRGHEQYF
>TRBJ2-7|TRBD2|TRBV5-1|NA
TGCGCCAGCAGCACCCGACTAGCGGGAGATTACGAGCAGTACTTC
CASSTRLAGDYEQYF
>TRBJ1-1|NA|TRBV7-9|once
TGTGCCAGCAGCTTTGAAAGAACAGGCGCTGAAGCTTTCTTT
CASSFERTGAEAFF
>TRBJ2-7|NA|TRBV25-1|NA
TGTGCCAGCGACCCAGGGATCTACGAGCAGTACTTC
CASDPGIYEQYF
>TRBJ1-5|NA|TRBV5-1|NA
TGCGCCAGCAGCTTGGGTGAGAGCAATCAGCCCCAGCATTTT
CASSLGESNQPQHF
>TRBJ2-5|TRBD1|TRBV11-1|NA
TGTGCCAGCAGTTCCACAGGGGGCTGGGAGACCCAGTACTTC
CASSSTGGWETQYF
>TRBJ2-2|NA|TRBV9|NA
TGTGCCAGCAGCGAGCGCCTGGCAGGGTATACCGGGGAGCTGTTTTTT
CASSERLAGYTGELFF
>TRBJ2-2|NA|TRBV7-9|few
TGTGCCAGCAGCTTAGGGCGGGCCCCCGGGGAGCTGTTTTTT
CASSLGRAPGELFF
>TRBJ2-7|TRBD2|TRBV5-1|NA
TGCGCCAGCAGCTTGGAGTCTAGCGGCTTCTCCTACGAGCAGTACTTC
CASSLESSGFSYEQYF
>TRBJ2-1|NA|TRBV11-3|NA
TGTGCCAGTCGGGGAAAAGGGGGAGATGAGCAGTTCTTC
CASRGKGGDEQFF
>TRBJ2-7|TRBD1|TRBV7-9|NA
TGTGCCAGCAGCCGCACAGGGGTCGGCTACGAGCAGTACTTC
CASSRTGVGYEQYF
>TRBJ1-5|TRBD1|TRBV5-3|NA
TGTGCCAGAAGGCCCGGCAGGGGGCCTTTCAATCAGCCCCAGCATTTT
CARRPGRGPFNQPQHF
>TRBJ1-2|NA|TRBV5-1|NA
TGCGCCAGCAGCCTGGGCGGGCTCTATGGCTACACCTTC
CASSLGGLYGYTF
>TRBJ2-1|TRBD2|TRBV7-8|NA
TGTGCCAGCAGCTTAGAAGGTGGGGGTCTTAGGGACTACCAGTTCTTC
CASSLEGGGLRDYQFF
>TRBJ2-7|TRBD1|TRBV9|NA
TGTGCCAGCAGCCCGGACAGGAGCTCCTACGAGCAGTACTTC
CASSPDRSSYEQYF
>TRBJ1-5|NA|TRBV6-5|NA
TGTGCCAGCGCCGAACATAGCAATCAGCCCCAGCATTTT
CASAEHSNQPQHF
>TRBJ2-7|NA|TRBV5-1|once
TGCGCCAGCAGACTGGAGGGGACCTACGAGCAGTACTTC
CASRLEGTYEQYF